Given below is one TCR beta chain in context. Clones were sequenced by immunoSEQ multiplex PCR, and TCRdb holds only the in-frame ones, with some missing. The profile shows tens of thousands of clones, 80% to 95% of them singletons. The sample is drawn from a study of control samples from healthy donors and cancer patients. The CDR3 is made up of 15 amino acids. The junction had 9 bases not matched to a gene; V was cut back by 6 bases and J by 6 bases. Germline assignment: CDR1 LNHDA and CDR2 SQIVND (reference sequence). The chain employs TRBV19 and TRBJ2-2, with TRBD1 matching over 8 bases. Sequencing used PBMCs. The sequence was collected from a young man with colorectal cancer. The CDR3 DNA is TGTGCCAGTAGCCTGACAGGGGAAGGGGCCGGGGAGCTGTTTTTT. It codes for CASSLTGEGAGELFF.